A selection of T cell receptor beta chains follows, all from one sample in a study of blood T cell repertoires in COVID-19. Using immunoSEQ multiplex PCR, the repertoire was profiled, and TCRdb retains in-frame clones only, with some absent. In the table there are over 250,000 clones, 80% to 95% of which are singletons. Sequenced material: PBMCs or T cells enriched from blood (not recorded which). Receptors were obtained from a woman between 25 and 40 years old who had recovered from COVID-19. The CDR3 runs from the conserved cysteine through the conserved F or W. A D gene is named only where the DNA matches it firmly. Clone size appears in some rows only: once, few, many, or a class for an expanded clone.

j_gene: TRBJ2-7
d_gene: -
abundance: few
v_gene: TRBV5-1
CDR3aa: CASTLTGSPINEQYF
CDR3nt: TGCGCCAGCACACTGACCGGGTCTCCGATCAACGAGCAGTACTTC

j_gene: TRBJ2-5
d_gene: -
abundance: -
v_gene: TRBV10-3
CDR3aa: CAISTSLETQYF
CDR3nt: TGTGCCATCTCGACTAGTTTGGAGACCCAGTACTTC

j_gene: TRBJ1-2
d_gene: -
abundance: -
v_gene: TRBV28
CDR3aa: CASRRAGWYGYTF
CDR3nt: TGTGCCAGCAGACGGGCAGGGTGGTATGGCTACACCTTC

j_gene: TRBJ2-7
d_gene: -
abundance: -
v_gene: TRBV14
CDR3aa: CASSQGLHEQYF
CDR3nt: TGTGCCAGCAGCCAAGGGCTGCACGAGCAGTACTTC

j_gene: TRBJ2-2
d_gene: TRBD2
abundance: -
v_gene: TRBV19
CDR3aa: CASSILTSGTGELFF
CDR3nt: TGTGCCAGTAGTATCCTCACTAGCGGCACCGGGGAGCTGTTTTTT

j_gene: TRBJ1-5
d_gene: -
abundance: -
v_gene: TRBV10-3
CDR3aa: CAISDTPDSNQPQHF
CDR3nt: TGTGCCATCAGTGATACGCCAGATAGCAATCAGCCCCAGCATTTT

j_gene: TRBJ1-1
d_gene: -
abundance: -
v_gene: TRBV5-4
CDR3aa: CASSLQGTEAFF
CDR3nt: TGTGCCAGCAGCTTACAGGGCACTGAAGCTTTCTTT

j_gene: TRBJ1-6
d_gene: TRBD1
abundance: -
v_gene: TRBV7-3
CDR3aa: CASSSQGSNSPLHF
CDR3nt: TGTGCCAGCAGCTCACAGGGGTCTAATTCACCCCTCCACTTT

j_gene: TRBJ2-4
d_gene: -
abundance: -
v_gene: TRBV2
CDR3aa: CASTKNQVLGNIQYF
CDR3nt: TGTGCCAGCACCAAAAACCAGGTACTCGGAAACATTCAGTACTTC

j_gene: TRBJ1-3
d_gene: TRBD1
abundance: once
v_gene: TRBV28
CDR3aa: CASSQGQRGNTIYF
CDR3nt: TGTGCCAGCAGCCAGGGACAGAGAGGAAACACCATATATTTT

j_gene: TRBJ1-1
d_gene: TRBD1
abundance: -
v_gene: TRBV4-3
CDR3aa: CASSQGGQPTEAFF
CDR3nt: TGCGCCAGCAGCCAGGGGGGACAGCCAACTGAAGCTTTCTTT

j_gene: TRBJ2-1
d_gene: -
abundance: -
v_gene: TRBV25-1
CDR3aa: CASSEYGTHSYNEQFF
CDR3nt: TGTGCCAGCAGTGAATATGGGACTCACTCCTACAATGAGCAGTTCTTC

j_gene: TRBJ1-6
d_gene: -
abundance: -
v_gene: TRBV6-5
CDR3aa: CASSYDPGSGSPLHF
CDR3nt: TGTGCCAGCAGTTACGATCCGGGGTCGGGATCACCCCTCCACTTT

j_gene: TRBJ2-7
d_gene: TRBD2
abundance: once
v_gene: TRBV7-2
CDR3aa: CASSLASGRVEQYF
CDR3nt: TGTGCCAGCAGCTTAGCTAGCGGGAGGGTCGAGCAGTACTTC

j_gene: TRBJ2-1
d_gene: -
abundance: -
v_gene: TRBV29-1
CDR3aa: CSVGDGVAVNEQFF
CDR3nt: TGCAGCGTTGGTGATGGGGTAGCGGTAAATGAGCAGTTCTTC

j_gene: TRBJ2-5
d_gene: TRBD2
abundance: -
v_gene: TRBV28
CDR3aa: CASSLLTSGSGAETQYF
CDR3nt: TGTGCCAGCAGTTTGCTGACTAGCGGGTCGGGCGCCGAGACCCAGTACTTC

j_gene: TRBJ2-3
d_gene: TRBD2
abundance: once
v_gene: TRBV14
CDR3aa: CASSQGSESGSIADTQYF
CDR3nt: TGTGCCAGCAGCCAAGGGTCCGAAAGCGGGAGTATCGCAGATACGCAGTATTTT

j_gene: TRBJ2-3
d_gene: -
abundance: -
v_gene: TRBV7-3
CDR3aa: CASSLTGGGPTDTQYF
CDR3nt: TGTGCCAGCAGCTTAACGGGGGGAGGACCCACAGATACGCAGTATTTT

j_gene: TRBJ2-7
d_gene: -
abundance: -
v_gene: TRBV5-4
CDR3aa: CASSSRQSSYEQYF
CDR3nt: TGTGCCAGCAGCTCTCGACAGAGCTCCTACGAGCAGTACTTC

j_gene: TRBJ1-6
d_gene: TRBD1
abundance: -
v_gene: TRBV5-5
CDR3aa: CASSLETGSSYNSPLHF
CDR3nt: TGTGCCAGCAGCTTGGAGACAGGGAGCTCCTATAATTCACCCCTCCACTTT

j_gene: TRBJ1-2
d_gene: TRBD1
abundance: -
v_gene: TRBV6-5
CDR3aa: CASSYGQGNYGYTF
CDR3nt: TGTGCCAGCAGTTACGGACAGGGAAACTATGGCTACACCTTC

j_gene: TRBJ1-6
d_gene: -
abundance: -
v_gene: TRBV19
CDR3aa: CASTVAGPAIFGNSPLHF
CDR3nt: TGTGCCAGTACCGTCGCCGGTCCAGCGATATTTGGGAATTCACCCCTCCACTTT

j_gene: TRBJ2-1
d_gene: TRBD2
abundance: -
v_gene: TRBV5-1
CDR3aa: CASSLMFGTSGRGSYNEQFF
CDR3nt: TGCGCCAGCAGCTTGATGTTTGGAACTAGCGGGAGAGGGTCCTACAATGAGCAGTTCTTC

j_gene: TRBJ2-1
d_gene: TRBD2
abundance: -
v_gene: TRBV27
CDR3aa: CASSPLLAGGDSYNEQFF
CDR3nt: TGTGCCAGCAGCCCCCTACTAGCGGGAGGGGACTCCTACAATGAGCAGTTCTTC